What follows are 9 T cell receptor beta chains derived from one specimen sequenced in a study of blood T cell repertoires in COVID-19. Sequenced by immunoSEQ multiplex PCR; TCRdb stores in-frame clones only, minus some. The profile covers under 350,000 clones, with 80% to 90% appearing a single time and 4% to 5.5% taken by the ten largest. Sequenced: PBMCs or T cells enriched from blood (not recorded which). These receptors were obtained from a woman in her forties with acute COVID-19.

This clone was recorded once. The V call is TRBV4-3, the J call TRBJ1-2, with 7 bases aligning to TRBD1. Germline V CDR1 and CDR2: LGHNA, YSLEER. This CDR3 region has 15 residues. The junction had 8 bases not matched to a gene; V was cut back by 4 bases and J by 3 bases. CDR3 bases: TGCGCCAGCAGCCCCCAGGACAGGTCTGACTATGGCTACACCTTC. This encodes CASSPQDRSDYGYTF.

V usage is TRBV5-1 and J usage is TRBJ1-6; possible D gene TRBD1, 6 bases. Trimming removed 1 base from V and 2 bases from J, with 10 bases in between. CDR3 length equals 16 residues. The germline V gene encodes CDR1 SGHRS and CDR2 YFSETQ. The CDR3 nucleotides are TGCGCCAGCAGCTTGAGTGCAGGGGCCTATAATTCACCCCTCCACTTT. This encodes CASSLSAGAYNSPLHF.

CDR3 bases: TGTGCCAGCAGCCAGGGGGCTCCCTCTGGGGCCAACGTCCTGACTTTC. It is translated as CASSQGAPSGANVLTF. The chain carries TRBV9 and TRBJ2-6; 8 positions match TRBD1. The CDR3 spans 16 residues. Germline V CDR1 and CDR2: SGDLS, YYNGEE. V dropped 4 bases and J dropped 0; count of bases not matched to a gene: 3.

The CDR3 is CASSLDAGVTNYGYTF. DNA for the CDR3: TGTGCCAGCAGCTTAGATGCAGGGGTTACAAACTATGGCTACACCTTC. The chain recombines TRBV7-8 with TRBJ1-2, with a weak D call TRBD1 (6 bases). V lost 1 base, J lost 2 bases, and 14 bases lay in between. Germline V gene data show CDR1 as SGHVS and CDR2 as FQNEAQ. This CDR3 is 16 amino acids long.

V gene TRBV18 combines with J gene TRBJ2-1; D remains unclear. In germline, CDR1 is KGHSH, CDR2 LQKENI. Trimming left V 6 bases short and J 3 bases short, with 15 bases between. The CDR3 extends over 15 amino acids. The CDR3 is CASSPVAGFYNEQFF. The CDR3 region has the DNA TGTGCCAGCTCTCCCGTAGCTGGATTCTACAATGAGCAGTTCTTC.

The V call is TRBV5-6, the J call TRBJ1-2, with 9 bases lining up with TRBD1. This CDR3 comprises 14 residues. Trimming took 3 bases from V and 7 from J; bases not matched to a gene: 7. CDR1 and CDR2 from the germline V gene are SGHDT and YYEEEE. In DNA, the CDR3 is TGTGCCAGCAGCTGGACAGGGGTTAACGGTGGCTACACCTTC. This encodes CASSWTGVNGGYTF.

This chain links TRBV9 with TRBJ1-5; weak D call: TRBD1 (6 bases). CDR1 SGDLS and CDR2 YYNGEE come from the germline V gene. CDR3 length: 14 amino acids. Trimming removed 0 bases from V and 4 bases from J, with 8 bases in between. CDR3 sequence: CASSVGTENQPQHF. In nucleotides, the CDR3 is TGTGCCAGCAGCGTAGGGACAGAGAATCAGCCCCAGCATTTT.

The chain carries TRBV7-2 and TRBJ1-2; TRBD1 matches at 9 bases. Germline assignment: CDR1 SGHTA and CDR2 FQGNSA. This CDR3 has 16 residues. V gave up 5 bases and J gave up 4 bases; unmatched junction bases: 11. DNA of the CDR3: TGTGCCAGCAGCCCGTCCGGGACAGGGTTCATCTATGGCTACACCTTC. This gives the protein CASSPSGTGFIYGYTF.

V and J are TRBV9 and TRBJ1-4; tentative D call: TRBD1 (5 bases). Trimming left V 0 bases short and J 3 bases short, with 9 bases between. Per the germline V gene, CDR1 is SGDLS and CDR2 is YYNGEE. This CDR3 spans 15 amino acids. CDR3 DNA: TGTGCCAGCAGCGTAGCCCCAGGGCCTAATGAAAAACTGTTTTTT. Translation: CASSVAPGPNEKLFF.